These T cell receptor beta chains were read from a single sample in a study of shared clonotypes between healthy human individuals. Produced via immunoSEQ multiplex PCR; TCRdb's table is partial and in-frame only. The table lists roughly 320,000 clones, 80% to 90% of them singletons. The sequencing input was memory CD8+ T cells sorted from blood. The source is a man younger than 35 in good health. The CDR3 runs from the conserved cysteine through the conserved F or W. Each record gives: clone size, V gene, J gene, D gene, CDR3 protein, CDR3 DNA. A D gene is named only where the DNA matches it firmly. The listing skips clone size in some rows; elsewhere it reads once, few, many or a size class.

size: medium-sized; V: TRBV7-3; J: TRBJ2-1; D: .; CDR3: CASSLSRWNEQFF; DNA: TGTGCCAGCAGCCTATCCCGGTGGAATGAGCAGTTCTTC
size: .; V: TRBV27; J: TRBJ1-2; D: .; CDR3: CASSSINNYGYTF; DNA: TGTGCCAGCAGTTCCATCAATAACTATGGCTACACCTTC
size: once; V: TRBV7-9; J: TRBJ2-7; D: TRBD1; CDR3: CASSLMDRYPFGVPYEQYF; DNA: TGTGCCAGCAGCTTAATGGACAGGTACCCCTTCGGGGTTCCCTACGAGCAGTACTTC
size: few; V: TRBV27; J: TRBJ1-4; D: .; CDR3: CASSFLRTASIEKLFF; DNA: TGTGCCAGCAGTTTCTTGCGGACAGCGTCCATTGAAAAACTGTTTTTT
size: .; V: TRBV6-1; J: TRBJ1-1; D: TRBD1; CDR3: CASGPTGGTEAFF; DNA: TGTGCCAGCGGTCCGACAGGGGGCACTGAAGCTTTCTTT
size: .; V: TRBV28; J: TRBJ1-2; D: .; CDR3: CASSPDYGYTF; DNA: TGTGCCAGCAGTCCCGACTATGGCTACACCTTC
size: .; V: TRBV7-6; J: TRBJ1-1; D: .; CDR3: CASSLEEGTWTEAFF; DNA: TGTGCCAGCAGCTTAGAGGAGGGGACTTGGACTGAAGCTTTCTTT
size: .; V: TRBV5-1; J: TRBJ2-1; D: .; CDR3: CASSPTPTGNEQFF; DNA: TGCGCCAGCAGCCCTACCCCCACGGGAAATGAGCAGTTCTTC
size: .; V: TRBV21-1; J: TRBJ1-2; D: .; CDR3: CASSKALSPGQGDYGYTF; DNA: TGTGCCAGCAGCAAAGCGCTTTCACCGGGACAGGGGGACTATGGCTACACCTTC
size: .; V: TRBV27; J: TRBJ2-6; D: .; CDR3: CASSLFPSGANVLTF; DNA: TGTGCCAGCAGTTTGTTCCCTTCTGGGGCCAACGTCCTGACTTTC
size: .; V: TRBV21-1; J: TRBJ1-6; D: .; CDR3: CASSKDVGQYNSPLHF; DNA: TGTGCCAGCAGCAAAGATGTGGGACAGTATAATTCACCCCTCCACTTT
size: .; V: TRBV27; J: TRBJ2-5; D: TRBD2; CDR3: CASSPGTSGGEETQYF; DNA: TGTGCCAGCAGTCCGGGGACTAGCGGGGGGGAAGAGACCCAGTACTTC
size: .; V: TRBV9; J: TRBJ2-2; D: .; CDR3: CASSVEGNTGELFF; DNA: TGTGCCAGCAGCGTAGAGGGAAACACCGGGGAGCTGTTTTTT
size: .; V: TRBV29-1; J: TRBJ1-2; D: .; CDR3: CSVEDDWANYGYTF; DNA: TGCAGCGTTGAAGACGATTGGGCTAACTATGGCTACACCTTC
size: .; V: TRBV28; J: TRBJ2-5; D: TRBD1; CDR3: CASSLPQTGNQETQYF; DNA: TGTGCCAGCAGCCTACCCCAGACAGGGAATCAAGAGACCCAGTACTTC
size: .; V: TRBV28; J: TRBJ2-2; D: TRBD2; CDR3: CASSFSWEGTGELFF; DNA: TGTGCCAGCAGTTTCTCCTGGGAGGGCACCGGGGAGCTGTTTTTT
size: .; V: TRBV29-1; J: TRBJ2-7; D: .; CDR3: CSVGGTPSYEQYF; DNA: TGCAGCGTTGGGGGGACACCCTCCTACGAGCAGTACTTC
size: many; V: TRBV11-2; J: TRBJ2-7; D: TRBD1; CDR3: CASSYWDSYEQYF; DNA: TGTGCCAGCAGCTACTGGGACAGCTACGAGCAGTACTTC
size: .; V: TRBV11-2; J: TRBJ1-4; D: .; CDR3: CASSSNAGIGEKLFF; DNA: TGTGCCAGCAGCTCGAACGCAGGGATTGGTGAAAAACTGTTTTTT
size: many; V: TRBV4-1; J: TRBJ1-6; D: TRBD1; CDR3: CASTPGQGENSPLHF; DNA: TGCGCCAGCACCCCCGGACAGGGGGAAAATTCACCCCTCCACTTT
size: .; V: TRBV28; J: TRBJ2-7; D: .; CDR3: CASSIFSYEQYF; DNA: TGTGCCAGCAGTATTTTTTCCTACGAGCAGTACTTC
size: few; V: TRBV7-2; J: TRBJ2-7; D: .; CDR3: CASSLAGGVGGASLHEQYF; DNA: TGTGCCAGCAGCTTAGCCGGTGGTGTGGGCGGGGCGTCCCTCCACGAGCAGTACTTC
size: .; V: TRBV7-9; J: TRBJ2-7; D: .; CDR3: CASSLDMAYEQYF; DNA: TGTGCCAGCAGCTTAGACATGGCCTACGAGCAGTACTTC
size: .; V: TRBV5-6; J: TRBJ2-3; D: .; CDR3: CASSSGWDTQYF; DNA: TGTGCCAGCAGCTCAGGGTGGGATACGCAGTATTTT
size: once; V: TRBV7-9; J: TRBJ1-2; D: TRBD1; CDR3: CASSRTGGSSYGYTF; DNA: TGTGCCAGCAGCCGGACAGGGGGTTCGAGCTATGGCTACACCTTC
size: .; V: TRBV9; J: TRBJ2-7; D: TRBD2; CDR3: CASSEGTTNYEQYF; DNA: TGTGCCAGCAGCGAAGGGACTACCAACTACGAGCAGTACTTC
size: .; V: TRBV5-6; J: TRBJ2-7; D: .; CDR3: CASSLDPGTSPYEQYF; DNA: TGTGCCAGCAGCTTGGACCCCGGGACCAGTCCCTACGAGCAGTACTTC
size: many; V: TRBV4-2; J: TRBJ2-2; D: TRBD1; CDR3: CASSPLQGSGELFF; DNA: TGTGCCAGCAGCCCTCTACAGGGGAGCGGGGAGCTGTTTTTT
size: .; V: TRBV27; J: TRBJ2-7; D: .; CDR3: CASTIRVGGEQYF; DNA: TGTGCCAGCACCATCAGGGTAGGAGGAGAGCAGTACTTC
size: .; V: TRBV27; J: TRBJ2-7; D: TRBD2; CDR3: CASTPDPSGISYEQYF; DNA: TGTGCCAGCACCCCGGACCCTAGCGGCATCTCCTACGAGCAGTACTTC
size: once; V: TRBV5-1; J: TRBJ2-7; D: .; CDR3: CASSINRVRRLDEQYF; DNA: TGCGCCAGCAGCATAAACAGGGTAAGGAGGCTGGACGAGCAGTACTTC
size: .; V: TRBV6-1; J: TRBJ2-7; D: .; CDR3: CASSEYLSGRSYEQYF; DNA: TGTGCCAGCAGTGAATATCTGTCAGGGCGATCCTACGAGCAGTACTTC
size: .; V: TRBV10-2; J: TRBJ2-3; D: TRBD2; CDR3: CASSETPGLAVWADTQYF; DNA: TGCGCCAGCAGTGAAACCCCTGGGCTAGCGGTGTGGGCAGATACGCAGTATTTT
size: .; V: TRBV5-4; J: TRBJ1-2; D: .; CDR3: CASSLGGPNYGYTF; DNA: TGTGCCAGCAGCTTGGGGGGTCCTAACTATGGCTACACCTTC
size: .; V: TRBV28; J: TRBJ2-7; D: .; CDR3: CASSSGVSPFSYEQYF; DNA: TGTGCCAGCAGTTCAGGGGTCTCGCCCTTCTCCTACGAGCAGTACTTC
size: .; V: TRBV27; J: TRBJ1-5; D: .; CDR3: CASSLIRGNNQPQHF; DNA: TGTGCCAGCAGTTTAATCCGGGGCAACAATCAGCCCCAGCATTTT
size: .; V: TRBV9; J: TRBJ2-7; D: TRBD1; CDR3: CASSFRDSYEQYF; DNA: TGTGCCAGCAGCTTCCGGGACAGCTACGAGCAGTACTTC
size: many; V: TRBV5-6; J: TRBJ2-7; D: .; CDR3: CASSGGTGSYEQYF; DNA: TGTGCCAGCAGCGGAGGGACTGGCTCCTACGAGCAGTACTTC
size: .; V: TRBV25-1; J: TRBJ2-1; D: .; CDR3: CASSTPDPYNEQFF; DNA: TGTGCCAGCAGTACCCCGGACCCGTACAATGAGCAGTTCTTC
size: .; V: TRBV4-2; J: TRBJ1-4; D: .; CDR3: CASSQGGEGTNEKLFF; DNA: TGTGCCAGCAGCCAAGGAGGAGAGGGAACTAATGAAAAACTGTTTTTT
size: once; V: TRBV7-8; J: TRBJ2-1; D: .; CDR3: CASSIPGTYGYNEQFF; DNA: TGTGCCAGCAGCATTCCCGGGACCTATGGCTACAATGAGCAGTTCTTC
size: .; V: TRBV11-3; J: TRBJ2-7; D: .; CDR3: CASSGTFYEQYF; DNA: TGTGCCAGCAGCGGGACCTTCTACGAGCAGTACTTC
size: .; V: TRBV7-2; J: TRBJ2-5; D: .; CDR3: CASSLDPEETQYF; DNA: TGTGCCAGCAGCTTAGATCCAGAGGAGACCCAGTACTTC
size: .; V: TRBV4-1; J: TRBJ1-2; D: .; CDR3: CASSQGVLENYGYTF; DNA: TGCGCCAGCAGCCAAGGGGTACTGGAAAACTATGGCTACACCTTC
size: .; V: TRBV6-1; J: TRBJ2-7; D: TRBD1; CDR3: CASSDGGQPLYEQYF; DNA: TGTGCCAGCAGTGATGGGGGACAGCCACTGTACGAGCAGTACTTC
size: .; V: TRBV27; J: TRBJ2-7; D: TRBD1; CDR3: CASSARDRGLEQYF; DNA: TGTGCCAGCAGCGCCCGGGACAGGGGGCTGGAGCAGTACTTC
size: .; V: TRBV27; J: TRBJ1-2; D: .; CDR3: CASSPSTGEANYGYTF; DNA: TGTGCCAGCAGCCCATCGACAGGCGAAGCTAACTATGGCTACACCTTC
size: .; V: TRBV9; J: TRBJ2-5; D: .; CDR3: CASSDMTAQETQYF; DNA: TGTGCCAGCAGTGATATGACAGCCCAAGAGACCCAGTACTTC
size: .; V: TRBV9; J: TRBJ1-2; D: .; CDR3: CASSSMRKPNYGYTF; DNA: TGTGCCAGCAGCTCCATGAGGAAACCGAATTATGGCTACACCTTC
size: once; V: TRBV7-2; J: TRBJ1-6; D: .; CDR3: CASSSNEGGYNSPLHF; DNA: TGTGCCAGCAGCTCAAATGAAGGGGGCTATAATTCACCCCTCCACTTT
size: .; V: TRBV4-1; J: TRBJ1-1; D: TRBD1; CDR3: CASSQDLAGTGDTEAFF; DNA: TGCGCCAGCAGCCAAGATTTGGCCGGGACAGGGGATACTGAAGCTTTCTTT
size: .; V: TRBV7-9; J: TRBJ1-1; D: .; CDR3: CASSWEGGTEAFF; DNA: TGTGCCAGCAGCTGGGAAGGGGGCACTGAAGCTTTCTTT
size: many; V: TRBV5-4; J: TRBJ1-2; D: .; CDR3: CASSLVWSGGYTF; DNA: TGTGCCAGCAGCTTGGTGTGGTCTGGTGGCTACACCTTC
size: .; V: TRBV6-6; J: TRBJ2-5; D: TRBD1; CDR3: CASRLQGMGQETQYF; DNA: TGTGCCAGCAGACTACAGGGGATGGGGCAAGAGACCCAGTACTTC
size: .; V: TRBV27; J: TRBJ2-5; D: .; CDR3: CASSFLAFDETQYF; DNA: TGTGCCAGCAGTTTTCTGGCGTTCGACGAGACCCAGTACTTC